This passage covers 5 T cell receptor beta chains from one sample sequenced in a study of control samples from healthy donors and cancer patients. Here immunoSEQ multiplex PCR was the method, and the copy in TCRdb shows in-frame clones only, minus some. The repertoire holds about 190,000 clones, with 91% as singletons. The sample was blood. The receptors derive from a man under 40 in good health.

The chain is built from TRBV7-9 and TRBJ2-4; TRBD2 aligns across 11 bases. Germline CDR1 reads SEHNR; CDR2 reads FQNEAQ (reference sequence). After removal of 0 bases from V and 3 bases from J, the junction contained 4 bases not matched to a gene. This CDR3 has 17 residues. CDR3 nucleotide sequence: TGTGCCAGCAGCTTAGCGGCGGGGACTAGCGGCAAAAACATTCAGTACTTC. This sequence encodes CASSLAAGTSGKNIQYF.

The CDR3 nucleotides are TGTGCCAGCGGGATGACCTTTGTCGCCGCCGGGGAGCTGTTTTTT. Translation: CASGMTFVAAGELFF. The chain has TRBV27 and TRBJ2-2; the D is unclear. The germline CDR1 and CDR2 sequences are MNHEY and SMNVEV (reference sequence). The CDR3 spans 15 residues. Trimming pared 8 bases from V and 6 bases from J, leaving 19 bases between.

The chain links TRBV19 to TRBJ2-1; 7 bases map to TRBD1. From germline, CDR1 is LNHDA and CDR2 SQIVND (reference sequence). This CDR3 is 15 amino acids long. The trim removed 0 bases at V and 5 bases at J, leaving 4 bases unmatched. The CDR3 region has the DNA TGTGCCAGTAGTATAGATGACAGGGCGGACAATGAGCAGTTCTTC. Translation gives CASSIDDRADNEQFF. Full variable domain (missing parts from reference TRBV19 and TRBJ2-1): DGGITQSPKYLFRKEGQNVTLSCEQNLNHDAMYWYRQDPGQGLRLIYYSQIVNDFQKGDIAEGYSVSREKKESFPLTVTSAQKNPTAFYLCASSIDDRADNEQFFGPGTRLTVL.

This clone was seen only once. V gene TRBV28 combines with J gene TRBJ2-1; 9 bases are shared with TRBD1. Germline CDR1 and CDR2: MDHEN and SYDVKM. The CDR3 is 14 residues long. Trimming removed 8 bases from V and 5 bases from J; junction bases left unmatched: 7. The CDR3 bases are TGTGCCAGCCTGGACAGGGGCAGGGACAATGAGCAGTTCTTC. Translating gives CASLDRGRDNEQFF.

V and J are TRBV5-6 and TRBJ1-6; 7 nucleotides match TRBD1. The V and J ends lost 4 bases and 9 bases, in that order; junction bases with no gene match: 10. This CDR3 region has 15 residues. Germline CDR1 reads SGHDT; CDR2 reads YYEEEE. For the CDR3, the DNA is TGTGCCAGCAGCCTCCGGGACAGCGTCGGTTCACCCCTCCACTTT. This translates into CASSLRDSVGSPLHF.